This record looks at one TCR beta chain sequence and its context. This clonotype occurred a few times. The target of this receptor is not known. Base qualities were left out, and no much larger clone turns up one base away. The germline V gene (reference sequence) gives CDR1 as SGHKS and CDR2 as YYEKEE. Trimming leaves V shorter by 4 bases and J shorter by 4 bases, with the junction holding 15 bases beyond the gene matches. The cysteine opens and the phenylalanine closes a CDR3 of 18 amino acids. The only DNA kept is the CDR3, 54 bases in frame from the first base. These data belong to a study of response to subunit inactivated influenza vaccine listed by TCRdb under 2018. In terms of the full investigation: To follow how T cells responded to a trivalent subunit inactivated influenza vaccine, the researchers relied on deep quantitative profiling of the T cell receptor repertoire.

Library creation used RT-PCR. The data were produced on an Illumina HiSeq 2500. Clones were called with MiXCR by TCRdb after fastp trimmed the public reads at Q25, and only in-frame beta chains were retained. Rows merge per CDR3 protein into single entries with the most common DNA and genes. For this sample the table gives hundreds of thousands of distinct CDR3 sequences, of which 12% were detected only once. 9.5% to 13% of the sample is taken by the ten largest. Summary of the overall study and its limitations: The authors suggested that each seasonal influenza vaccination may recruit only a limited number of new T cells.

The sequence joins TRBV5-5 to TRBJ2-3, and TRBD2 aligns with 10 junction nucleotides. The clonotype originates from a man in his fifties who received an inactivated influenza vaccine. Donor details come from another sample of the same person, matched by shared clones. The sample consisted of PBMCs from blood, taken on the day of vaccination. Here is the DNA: TGTGCCAGCAGCCTGTTGCCCCGACTAGCGGGCGAGGCAGATACGCAGTATTTT. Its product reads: CASSLLPRLAGEADTQYF.